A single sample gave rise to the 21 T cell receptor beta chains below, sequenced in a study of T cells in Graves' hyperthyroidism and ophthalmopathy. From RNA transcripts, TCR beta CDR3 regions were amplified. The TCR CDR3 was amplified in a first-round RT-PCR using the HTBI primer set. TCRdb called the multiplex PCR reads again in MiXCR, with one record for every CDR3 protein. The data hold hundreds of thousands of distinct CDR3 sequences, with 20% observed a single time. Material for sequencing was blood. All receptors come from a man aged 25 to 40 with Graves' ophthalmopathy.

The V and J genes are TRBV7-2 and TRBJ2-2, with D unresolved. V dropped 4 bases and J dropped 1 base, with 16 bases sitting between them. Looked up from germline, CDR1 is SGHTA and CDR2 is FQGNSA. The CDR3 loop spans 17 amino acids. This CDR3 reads CASSSHRKWGNTGELFF. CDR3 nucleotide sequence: TGTGCCAGCAGCTCCCATAGGAAGTGGGGGAACACCGGGGAGCTGTTTTTT.

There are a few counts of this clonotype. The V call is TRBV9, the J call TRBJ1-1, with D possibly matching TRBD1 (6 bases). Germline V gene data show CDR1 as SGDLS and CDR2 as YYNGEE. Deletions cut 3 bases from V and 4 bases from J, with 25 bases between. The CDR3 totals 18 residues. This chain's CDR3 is CASSGHRGGEAQITEAFF. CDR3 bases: TGTGCCAGCAGCGGGCATAGGGGGGGGGAGGCCCAAATCACTGAAGCTTTCTTT.

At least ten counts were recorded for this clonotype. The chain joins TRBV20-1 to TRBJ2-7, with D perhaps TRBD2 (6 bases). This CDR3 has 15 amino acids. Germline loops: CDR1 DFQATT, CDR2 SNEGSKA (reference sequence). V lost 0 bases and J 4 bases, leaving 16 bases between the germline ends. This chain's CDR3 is CSARDRDSGPYEQYF. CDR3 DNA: TGCAGTGCTAGAGATCGGGACTCGGGACCATACGAGCAGTACTTC.

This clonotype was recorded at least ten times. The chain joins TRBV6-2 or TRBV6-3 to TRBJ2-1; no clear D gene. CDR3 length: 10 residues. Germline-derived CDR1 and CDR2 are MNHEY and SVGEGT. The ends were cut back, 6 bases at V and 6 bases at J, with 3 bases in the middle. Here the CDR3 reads CASSGNEQFF. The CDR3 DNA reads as TGTGCCAGCAGCGGCAATGAGCAGTTCTTC.

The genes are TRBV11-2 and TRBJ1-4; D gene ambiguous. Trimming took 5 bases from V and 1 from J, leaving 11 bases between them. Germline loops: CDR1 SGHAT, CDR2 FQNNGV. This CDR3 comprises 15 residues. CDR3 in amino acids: CASSPRRLTNEKLFF. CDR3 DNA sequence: TGTGCCAGCAGCCCCCGACGGTTAACTAATGAAAAACTGTTTTTT.

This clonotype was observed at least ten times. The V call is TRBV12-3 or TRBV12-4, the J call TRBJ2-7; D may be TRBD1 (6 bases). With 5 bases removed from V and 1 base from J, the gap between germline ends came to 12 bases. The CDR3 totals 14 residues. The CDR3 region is CASSPQGLSYEQYF. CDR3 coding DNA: TGTGCCAGCAGTCCGCAGGGGTTGTCCTACGAGCAGTACTTC.

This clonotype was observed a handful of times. The chain's CDR3 is CASSPSTEGTQYF. CDR3 bases: TGTGCCAGCAGCCCCTCGACAGAGGGTACGCAGTATTTT. The chain joins TRBV9 to TRBJ2-3; either TRBD1 or TRBD2 may supply D (5 bases each). V dropped 4 bases and J dropped 8 bases, with 14 bases sitting between them. CDR3 size: 13 residues. The germline CDR1 and CDR2 sequences are SGDLS and YYNGEE. Complete variable domain (other parts from reference TRBV9 and TRBJ2-3): DSGVTQTPKHLITATGQRVTLRCSPRSGDLSVYWYQQSLDQGLQFLIQYYNGEERAKGNILERFSAQQFPDLHSELNLSSLELGDSALYFCASSPSTEGTQYFGPGTRLTVL.

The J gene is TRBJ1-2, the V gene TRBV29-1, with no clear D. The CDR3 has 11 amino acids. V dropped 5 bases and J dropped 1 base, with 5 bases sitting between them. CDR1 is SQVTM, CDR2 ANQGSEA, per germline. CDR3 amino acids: CSVWYNYGYTF. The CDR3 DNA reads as TGCAGCGTTTGGTATAACTATGGCTACACCTTC.

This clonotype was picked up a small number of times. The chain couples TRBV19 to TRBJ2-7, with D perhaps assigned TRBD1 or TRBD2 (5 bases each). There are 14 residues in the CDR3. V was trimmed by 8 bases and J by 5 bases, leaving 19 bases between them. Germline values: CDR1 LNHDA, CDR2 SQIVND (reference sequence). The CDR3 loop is CASETGTPPHEQYF. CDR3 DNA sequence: TGTGCCAGTGAGACCGGGACCCCACCCCACGAGCAGTACTTC.

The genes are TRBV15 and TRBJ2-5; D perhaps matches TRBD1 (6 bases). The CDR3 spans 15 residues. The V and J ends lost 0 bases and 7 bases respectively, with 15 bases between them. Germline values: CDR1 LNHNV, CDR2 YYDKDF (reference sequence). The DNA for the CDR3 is TGTGCCACCAGCAGAGATAGGGGGTTGGTTGGGACCCAGTACTTC. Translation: CATSRDRGLVGTQYF.

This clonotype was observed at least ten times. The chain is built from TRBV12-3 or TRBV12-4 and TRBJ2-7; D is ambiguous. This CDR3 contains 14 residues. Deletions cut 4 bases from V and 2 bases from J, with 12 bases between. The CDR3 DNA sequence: TGTGCCAGCAGTTCCCCCCGCAGGCCCTACGAGCAGTACTTC. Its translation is CASSSPRRPYEQYF.

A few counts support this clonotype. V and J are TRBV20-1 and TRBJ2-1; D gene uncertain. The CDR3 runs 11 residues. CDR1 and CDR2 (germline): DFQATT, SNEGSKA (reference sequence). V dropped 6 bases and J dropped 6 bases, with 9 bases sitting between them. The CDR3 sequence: CSANTGNEQFF. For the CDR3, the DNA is TGCAGTGCCAACACTGGCAATGAGCAGTTCTTC.

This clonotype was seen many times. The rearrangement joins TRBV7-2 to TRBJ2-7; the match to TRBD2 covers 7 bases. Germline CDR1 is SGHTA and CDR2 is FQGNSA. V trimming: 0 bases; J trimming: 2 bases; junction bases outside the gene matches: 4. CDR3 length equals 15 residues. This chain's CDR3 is CASSLAGGPTYEQYF. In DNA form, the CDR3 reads TGTGCCAGCAGCTTAGCGGGAGGGCCAACCTACGAGCAGTACTTC.

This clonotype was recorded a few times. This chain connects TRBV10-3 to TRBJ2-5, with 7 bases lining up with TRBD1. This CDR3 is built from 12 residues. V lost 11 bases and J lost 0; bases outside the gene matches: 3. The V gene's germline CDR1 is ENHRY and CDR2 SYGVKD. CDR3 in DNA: TGTGCCGTGGGACAGTACCAAGAGACCCAGTACTTC. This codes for CAVGQYQETQYF.

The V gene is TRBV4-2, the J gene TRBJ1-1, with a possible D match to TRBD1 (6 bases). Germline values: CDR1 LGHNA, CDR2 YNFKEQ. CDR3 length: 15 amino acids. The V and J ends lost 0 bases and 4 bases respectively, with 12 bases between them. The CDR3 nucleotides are TGTGCCAGCAGCCAAGATGAAGGGGGTAGCACTGAAGCTTTCTTT. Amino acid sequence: CASSQDEGGSTEAFF.

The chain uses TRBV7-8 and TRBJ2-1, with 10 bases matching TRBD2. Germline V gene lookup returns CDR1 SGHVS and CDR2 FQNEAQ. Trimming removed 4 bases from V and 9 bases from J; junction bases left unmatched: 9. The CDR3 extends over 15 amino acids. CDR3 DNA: TGTGCCAGCAGCTCCTTCAGCGGGAGGGGAGGTGAGCAGTTCTTC. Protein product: CASSSFSGRGGEQFF.

As DNA, the CDR3 is TGCGCCAGCAGCCCGAACTCCGGGACAGGGGCCTTTAAGAACACTGAAGCTTTCTTT. This encodes CASSPNSGTGAFKNTEAFF. V usage is TRBV5-1 and J usage is TRBJ1-1; 10 nucleotides align to TRBD1. The CDR3 consists of 19 residues. Trimming cost V 4 bases and J 1 base; bases outside gene matches: 16. CDR1 and CDR2 (germline): SGHRS, YFSETQ.

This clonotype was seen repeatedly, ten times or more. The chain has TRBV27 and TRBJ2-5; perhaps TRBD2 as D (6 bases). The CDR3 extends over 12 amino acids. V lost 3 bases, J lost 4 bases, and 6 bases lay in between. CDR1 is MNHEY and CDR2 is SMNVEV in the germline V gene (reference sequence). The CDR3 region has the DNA TGTGCCAGCAGTTTCGGGGGAGAGACCCAGTACTTC. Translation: CASSFGGETQYF.

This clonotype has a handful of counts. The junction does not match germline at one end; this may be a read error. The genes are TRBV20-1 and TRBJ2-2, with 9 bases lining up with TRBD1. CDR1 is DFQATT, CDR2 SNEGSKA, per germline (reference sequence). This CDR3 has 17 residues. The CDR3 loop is CSAHRGRTRWDTRELFF. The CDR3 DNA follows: TGCAGTGCACACAGGGGGCGCACGCGGTGGGACACCAGGGAGCTGTTTTTT.

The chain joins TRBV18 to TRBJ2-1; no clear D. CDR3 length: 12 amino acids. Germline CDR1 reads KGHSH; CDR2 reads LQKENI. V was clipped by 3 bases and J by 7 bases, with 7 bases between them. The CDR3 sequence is CASSPLTNEQFF. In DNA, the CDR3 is TGTGCCAGCTCACCCCTCACGAATGAGCAGTTCTTC.

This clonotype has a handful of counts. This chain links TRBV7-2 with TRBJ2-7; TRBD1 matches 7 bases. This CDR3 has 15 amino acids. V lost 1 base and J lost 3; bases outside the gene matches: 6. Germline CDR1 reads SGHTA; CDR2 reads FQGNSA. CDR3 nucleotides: TGTGCCAGCAGCTTAGGCTTGGGACAGATCTACGAGCAGTACTTC. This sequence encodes CASSLGLGQIYEQYF.